This T cell receptor (beta chain) was obtained from a study of T-cell memory formation after mild COVID-19. V lost 1 base and J lost 3, with 10 bases in between. Germline V CDR1 and CDR2: MNHEY, SMNVEV (reference sequence). The CDR3 has 14 residues. 5'RACE primed at constant segments yielded TCR alpha and TCR beta cDNA libraries bearing sample barcodes and UMIs. TCRdb re-analysed the 5' RACE reads in MiXCR, keeping a single row per CDR3 protein. This sample yields over 350,000 distinct CDR3 sequences, of which 24% are seen a single time; 8.8% belongs to the top ten. The sequence came from an adult woman who had mild COVID-19 (a few samples of this study predate the infection). Cell type and time point are not known. The chain combines TRBV27 with TRBJ2-7; possibly TRBD2 for D (5 bases). The sample consisted of PBMCs or a T cell subset sorted from them (not recorded which). In nucleotides, the CDR3 is TGTGCCAGCAGTTTATACGGACTTTACTACGAGCAGTACTTC. Translation gives CASSLYGLYYEQYF.